What follows are 19 T cell receptor beta chains derived from one specimen sequenced in a study of Tregs in tolerant kidney transplant recipients. Recipient PBMCs carried a CFSE label and met irradiated graft donor PBMCs for over five days before FACS sorting. The repertoire was sequenced with immunoSEQ multiplex PCR; TCRdb's copy has only in-frame clones and lacks some. The data hold about 15,000 clones, with 53% observed a single time. Their recognized antigens are unknown. The material sequenced was CD4+ T cells from blood cultured with allogeneic cells, taken before the transplant. These receptors came from a human patient who received a combined kidney and bone marrow transplant.

There are a few counts of this clone. The chain is built from TRBV7-2 and TRBJ1-2; TRBD1 is a possible D gene (6 bases). The CDR3 spans 15 residues. Trimming stripped 1 base from V and 3 bases from J, with 12 bases between. Germline CDR1 SGHTA, CDR2 FQGNSA. The CDR3 DNA reads TGTGCCAGCAGCTTAGTAGCAGGGGTACACTATGGCTACACCTTC. This sequence encodes CASSLVAGVHYGYTF.

This chain connects TRBV13 to TRBJ2-1; 13 nucleotides match TRBD2. Germline CDR1 and CDR2: PRHDT and FYEKMQ (reference sequence). The CDR3 spans 19 residues. The junction had 12 bases not matched to a gene; V was cut back by 5 bases and J by 2 bases. CDR3 DNA sequence: TGTGCCAGCAGCGCGGGACACGGGACTAGCGGGATCCCCTACAATGAGCAGTTCTTC. Translation: CASSAGHGTSGIPYNEQFF.

V and J are TRBV7-2 and TRBJ2-1; 7 bases are a match to TRBD1. The germline CDR1 and CDR2 sequences are SGHTA and FQGNSA. The CDR3 extends over 16 amino acids. The V segment lost 6 bases and the J segment 8 bases; nucleotides outside the gene matches: 16. The CDR3 reads CASSLYRQGVVDEQFF. For the CDR3, the DNA is TGTGCCAGCAGTCTATATCGACAGGGTGTAGTCGATGAGCAGTTCTTC.

The chain links TRBV13 to TRBJ2-2, with unresolved D. Trimming removed 0 bases at V and 1 base at J, with 3 bases between. Germline V CDR1 and CDR2: PRHDT, FYEKMQ (reference sequence). There are 14 residues in the CDR3. The CDR3 DNA is TGTGCCAGCAGCTTAGGGCGGAACACCGGGGAGCTGTTTTTT. It specifies CASSLGRNTGELFF.

This clone was counted only a few times. Other DNA variants within this sample encode the same CDR3. V and J are TRBV6-6 and TRBJ1-6; maybe TRBD1 (6 bases). V was shortened by 1 base and J by 3 bases, with 10 bases between the two germline ends. CDR3 length equals 16 residues. From germline, CDR1 is MNHNY and CDR2 SVGAGI (reference sequence). The CDR3 is CASSYLAGDYNSPLHF. The DNA for the CDR3 is TGTGCCAGCAGTTACTTGGCAGGGGACTATAATTCACCCCTCCACTTT.

The table lists this clone with a few counts. V is TRBV2 and J is TRBJ1-5; 8 nucleotides agree with TRBD1. The germline CDR1 and CDR2 sequences are SNHLY and FYNNEI. J gave up 0 bases and V 6 bases, and 10 bases lay outside the gene matches. The length of the CDR3 is 17 residues. CDR3 bases: TGTGCCAGCAGGTTCGGCAGGGGGCCCCTTAGCAATCAGCCCCAGCATTTT. This sequence encodes CASRFGRGPLSNQPQHF.

The chain combines TRBV19 with TRBJ1-5; D uncertain. Trimming cost V 3 bases and J 6 bases, with 18 bases left between them. Germline loops: CDR1 LNHDA, CDR2 SQIVND (reference sequence). There are 16 residues in the CDR3. The CDR3 DNA reads as TGTGCCAGTAGTATCACGGCAGGTTTTCTGAGTCAGCCCCAGCATTTT. It yields the protein CASSITAGFLSQPQHF.

The chain is built from TRBV4-2 and TRBJ2-1, with 10 positions matching TRBD2. The ends lost 6 bases at V and 8 bases at J; junction bases unmatched: 7. CDR1 is LGHNA, CDR2 YNFKEQ, per germline. This CDR3 contains 14 residues. The CDR3 sequence: CASRERGGLYEQFF. The CDR3 DNA reads as TGTGCCAGCAGGGAGCGGGGGGGTCTCTATGAGCAGTTCTTC.

CDR3 residues: CASSPPVAGALTDTQYF. Written as DNA, the CDR3 is TGCGCCAGCAGCCCCCCGGTAGCGGGAGCGCTCACAGATACGCAGTATTTT. The chain has TRBV5-1 and TRBJ2-3; TRBD2 aligns across 9 bases. The CDR3 length is 17 residues. Trimming removed 4 bases from V and 2 bases from J; junction bases left unmatched: 11. Germline CDR1 reads SGHRS; CDR2 reads YFSETQ.

The V gene is TRBV7-2, the J gene TRBJ2-5, with 9 bases that match TRBD2. This CDR3 is 14 amino acids long. The V gene end was trimmed by 3 bases and the J gene end by 4 bases; junction bases not matched to a gene: 3. Germline CDR1 SGHTA, CDR2 FQGNSA. The chain's CDR3 is CASSFRRGGETQYF. The CDR3 DNA follows: TGTGCCAGCAGCTTTAGGCGGGGGGGAGAGACCCAGTACTTC.

For the CDR3, the DNA is TGTGCCAGCAGTCCCGATACAGGGGGCTATGGCTACACCTTC. It specifies CASSPDTGGYGYTF. The genes are TRBV28 and TRBJ1-2; TRBD1 aligns across 8 bases. Germline V CDR1 and CDR2: MDHEN, SYDVKM. V gave up 5 bases and J gave up 4 bases; unmatched junction bases: 6. CDR3 size: 14 residues.

Written as DNA, the CDR3 is TGTGCCAGCAGCTTATCTTCACAGGGATCCTACGAGCAGTACTTC. Its protein product is CASSLSSQGSYEQYF. The chain recombines TRBV11-2 with TRBJ2-7; D may be TRBD1 (6 bases). Trimming took 2 bases from V and 1 from J, leaving 12 bases between them. The V gene's germline CDR1 is SGHAT and CDR2 FQNNGV. This CDR3 contains 15 residues.

The chain joins TRBV6-4 to TRBJ1-2; 8 nucleotides agree with TRBD1. The ends lost 5 bases at V and 4 bases at J; junction bases unmatched: 9. The CDR3 is 15 amino acids. The V gene's germline CDR1 is MRHNA and CDR2 SNTAGT. The CDR3 nucleotides read TGTGCCAGCAGTACCCATGGACAGGGTGGCTATGGCTACACCTTC. The encoded protein is CASSTHGQGGYGYTF.

This clone was observed a handful of times. V gene TRBV7-2 combines with J gene TRBJ2-7; 7 bases fit TRBD1. The V segment lost 5 bases and the J segment 2 bases; nucleotides outside the gene matches: 9. The length of the CDR3 is 15 residues. In germline, CDR1 is SGHTA, CDR2 FQGNSA. The CDR3 loop is CASSETGTVAYEQYF. DNA for the CDR3: TGTGCCAGCAGCGAAACCGGGACAGTGGCCTACGAGCAGTACTTC.

This chain links TRBV27 with TRBJ2-4; D may be TRBD2 (5 bases). This CDR3 region has 15 residues. Trimming stripped 4 bases from V and 0 bases from J, with 10 bases between. Germline assignment: CDR1 MNHEY and CDR2 SMNVEV (reference sequence). In nucleotides, the CDR3 is TGTGCCAGCAGTTCAGGACTTCTAGCCAAAAACATTCAGTACTTC. Amino acid sequence: CASSSGLLAKNIQYF.

This clone is a singleton in its sample. The chain is built from TRBV7-2 and TRBJ2-7, with D possibly TRBD2 on 6 matching bases. The CDR3 contains 14 residues. Trimming removed 2 bases from V and 6 bases from J, with 14 bases in between. From germline, CDR1 is SGHTA and CDR2 FQGNSA. CDR3 amino acids: CASSLHGRRVEQYF. CDR3 DNA sequence: TGTGCCAGCAGCTTACACGGGAGAAGGGTCGAGCAGTACTTC.

J is TRBJ1-2 and V is TRBV7-9; the match to TRBD1 covers 10 bases. The CDR3 is 13 amino acids. Germline CDR1 is SEHNR and CDR2 is FQNEAQ (reference sequence). V was clipped by 5 bases and J by 6 bases; unmatched bases: 3. The CDR3 sequence: CASSQTGGHGYTF. As DNA, the CDR3 is TGTGCCAGCAGCCAGACAGGGGGCCATGGCTACACCTTC.

CDR3 DNA: TGTGCCAGCAGCCTCGGGACTCACTATGGCTACACCTTC. Translated: CASSLGTHYGYTF. This chain connects TRBV6-5 to TRBJ1-2, with a possible D match to TRBD1 (5 bases). V dropped 6 bases and J dropped 3 bases, with 11 bases sitting between them. The CDR3 totals 13 residues. CDR1 and CDR2 from the germline V gene are MNHEY and SVGAGI.

This clone qualifies as medium-sized. The V and J genes are TRBV18 and TRBJ1-1, with D maybe TRBD1 (5 bases). Germline V CDR1 and CDR2: KGHSH, LQKENI. The CDR3 spans 18 residues. V was shortened by 0 bases and J by 0 bases, with 17 bases between the two germline ends. CDR3 bases: TGTGCCAGCTCACCACCGCGGGGCTTTAGGGTCATGAACACTGAAGCTTTCTTT. Its translation is CASSPPRGFRVMNTEAFF. Drawing the rest from reference TRBV18 and TRBJ1-1, the complete variable domain is NAGVMQNPRHLVRRRGQEARLRCSPMKGHSHVYWYRQLPEEGLKFMVYLQKENIIDESGMPKERFSAEFPKEGPSILRIQQVVRGDSAAYFCASSPPRGFRVMNTEAFFGQGTRLTVV.